The 8 T cell receptor beta chains in this list originate from one sample, sequenced in a study of blood T cell repertoires in COVID-19. Some clones are missing from TCRdb's copy, which holds only in-frame ones; the method was immunoSEQ multiplex PCR. Among 200,000 to 300,000 clones, roughly 83% were seen once, and the ten largest hold approximately 9.6%. Input material: peripheral blood. All receptors come from a woman older than 75 with acute or convalescent COVID-19.

The genes are TRBV28 and TRBJ1-2; a possible D gene is TRBD1 (5 bases). The CDR3 is 13 residues long. CDR1 is MDHEN, CDR2 SYDVKM, per germline. V gave up 7 bases and J gave up 4 bases, with 13 bases separating them. This CDR3 is CASTGGGFYGYTF. In DNA, the CDR3 is TGTGCCAGCACGGGGGGTGGGTTCTATGGCTACACCTTC.

The chain has TRBV21-1 and TRBJ2-7; the D call TRBD1 from the table was never checked on the DNA. TRBV21-1 is given as a pseudogene. This CDR3 is 15 amino acids long. CDR3 region: CASSNKEGARGEQYF. The CDR3, as DNA: TGTGCCAGCAGCAATAAGGAGGGGGCGAGGGGCGAGCAGTACTTC.

This CDR3 is CASTGGYRGSPLHF. The CDR3 DNA is TGTGCCAGCACAGGGGGCTATCGAGGTTCACCCCTCCACTTT. This chain uses TRBV2 with TRBJ1-6; TRBD1 aligns across 8 bases. The CDR3 runs to 14 residues. After removal of 7 bases from V and 9 bases from J, the junction contained 8 bases not matched to a gene. Germline CDR1 SNHLY, CDR2 FYNNEI.

V usage is TRBV7-2 and J usage is TRBJ1-1; D is undetermined. CDR1 and CDR2 from the germline V gene are SGHTA and FQGNSA. The CDR3 contains 13 residues. The germline V and J ends were trimmed by 0 bases and 5 bases, with 7 bases remaining between them. Here the CDR3 DNA reads TGTGCCAGCAGCTTAGCGCCAGGTACTGAAGCTTTCTTT. Its translation: CASSLAPGTEAFF.

The chain joins TRBV3-1 (or the pseudogene TRBV3-2) to TRBJ2-3; TRBD2 agrees at 9 bases. V was clipped by 1 base and J by 0 bases; unmatched bases: 5. The CDR3 runs to 17 residues. Germline V gene lookup returns CDR1 LGHDT and CDR2 YNNKEL (reference sequence). The CDR3 nucleotides read TGTGCCAGCAGCCAAGGCCCTAGCGGGGCTAGCACAGATACGCAGTATTTT. Translated: CASSQGPSGASTDTQYF.

The chain is built from TRBV24-1 and TRBJ2-7; D perhaps matches TRBD2 (5 bases). Germline V gene data show CDR1 as KGHDR and CDR2 as SFDVKD. Trimming stripped 8 bases from V and 4 bases from J, with 8 bases between. The CDR3 runs to 11 residues. The CDR3: CATTRGYEQYF. CDR3 coding DNA: TGTGCCACCACTAGAGGGTACGAGCAGTACTTC.

This chain uses TRBV27 with TRBJ2-7, with 11 bases aligning to TRBD2. This CDR3 is 15 amino acids long. Unmatched junction bases numbered 8, after V lost 6 bases and J lost 4 bases. Per germline, CDR1 MNHEY and CDR2 SMNVEV (reference sequence). The CDR3 DNA reads TGTGCCAGCAGCTCTCTAGCGGGGGGCTGGTACGAGCAGTACTTC. Its translation: CASSSLAGGWYEQYF.

This clone was recorded at least ten times. V and J are TRBV7-9 and TRBJ2-1, with 12 bases matching TRBD2. The length of the CDR3 is 16 residues. The germline CDR1 and CDR2 sequences are SEHNR and FQNEAQ (reference sequence). V trimming: 4 bases; J trimming: 8 bases; junction bases outside the gene matches: 9. Here the CDR3 reads CASSSPTSGGVHEQFF. The CDR3 nucleotides are TGTGCCAGCAGCTCCCCGACTAGCGGGGGAGTTCATGAGCAGTTCTTC.